This is a list of T cell receptor beta chains from one sample in a study of vaccination effects on CD4 cells after COVID-19. Produced via immunoSEQ multiplex PCR; TCRdb's table is partial and in-frame only. This table has 35,000 to 40,000 clones, about 73% appearing once. For these receptors, no antigen is known. The specimen comprised CD4+ T cells from PBMCs cultured with HCoV-NL63 spike peptides, sampled before COVID-19 vaccination. The receptors originated from a human donor who had a prior SARS-CoV-2 infection. CDR3s include the opening cysteine and the closing phenylalanine or tryptophan. D genes are given only for firm matches.

D | J | V | CDR3 | DNA
NA | TRBJ2-7 | TRBV7-2 | CASSPRHDPAAEQYF | TGTGCCAGCAGCCCTAGACATGACCCCGCGGCCGAGCAGTACTTC
NA | TRBJ1-4 | TRBV9 | CASSVAGDATNEKLFF | TGTGCCAGCAGCGTAGCTGGGGACGCAACTAATGAAAAACTGTTTTTT
NA | TRBJ2-3 | TRBV29-1 | CSVGVGTDTQYF | TGCAGCGTTGGTGTGGGCACAGATACGCAGTATTTT
TRBD2 | TRBJ2-5 | TRBV19 | CASIVGGRRKTQYF | TGTGCCAGTATTGTGGGAGGGCGGAGAAAGACCCAGTACTTC
NA | TRBJ2-2 | TRBV3-1/TRBV3-2 | CASSDDRRGWTGELFF | TGTGCCAGCAGCGACGACAGGAGGGGTTGGACCGGGGAGCTGTTTTTT
TRBD1 | TRBJ2-7 | TRBV10-3 | CAISDRGNSYEQYF | TGTGCCATCAGTGACAGGGGGAACTCCTACGAGCAGTACTTC
NA | TRBJ2-1 | TRBV7-6 | CASSLLDSRGVYEQFF | TGTGCCAGCAGCTTGTTGGATTCGAGGGGAGTATATGAGCAGTTCTTC
NA | TRBJ2-2 | TRBV18 | CACGAGTNTGELFF | TGTGCCTGCGGTGCAGGGACGAACACCGGGGAGCTGTTTTTT
NA | TRBJ2-5 | TRBV6-2/TRBV6-3 | CASSYTTSTTQYF | TGTGCCAGCAGTTACACGACGAGCACCACCCAGTACTTC
NA | TRBJ2-4 | TRBV6-5 | CASSLDSVRNIQYF | TGTGCCAGCAGCCTCGATAGTGTGAGGAACATTCAGTACTTC
TRBD2 | TRBJ2-1 | TRBV6-2/TRBV6-3 | CASSHWARLAGGNEQFF | TGTGCCAGCAGCCACTGGGCAAGACTAGCGGGAGGAAATGAGCAGTTCTTC
TRBD1 | TRBJ1-2 | TRBV5-5 | CASSLEQGETYGYTF | TGTGCCAGCAGCTTGGAACAGGGGGAGACCTATGGCTACACCTTC
NA | TRBJ2-7 | TRBV6-2/TRBV6-3 | CASSFRRQTSQYF | TGTGCCAGCAGTTTTCGCCGACAGACATCGCAGTACTTC
NA | TRBJ1-4 | TRBV18 | CASSNRDEKLFF | TGTGCCAGCTCAAACAGGGATGAAAAACTGTTTTTT
TRBD2 | TRBJ2-5 | TRBV3-1/TRBV3-2 | CASSHWTSGRAETQYF | TGTGCCAGCAGCCACTGGACTAGCGGGAGGGCAGAGACCCAGTACTTC
NA | TRBJ1-3 | TRBV4-1 | CASSPSQSSGNTIYF | TGCGCCAGCAGCCCCTCCCAGAGCTCTGGAAACACCATATATTTT